Following are 27 T cell receptor beta chains from one sample sequenced in a study of blood T cell repertoires in COVID-19. The data were produced by immunoSEQ multiplex PCR, yet TCRdb's version contains in-frame clones alone and is incomplete. Of around 440,000 clones in the sample, around 88% were seen once. The sequencing input was peripheral blood. These receptors came from a woman in her 50s with COVID-19, enrolled during active disease.

The chain employs TRBV6-5 and TRBJ1-5; D not resolved. Trimming cost V 11 bases and J 5 bases, with 16 bases left between them. This CDR3 has 13 amino acids. The germline CDR1 and CDR2 sequences are MNHEY and SVGAGI. The CDR3, as DNA: TGTGCCTCGAGTTCCTACGGTGATCAGCCCCAGCATTTT. This translates into CASSSYGDQPQHF.

The V call is TRBV5-1, the J call TRBJ2-5; 12 bases agree with TRBD1. This CDR3 is built from 17 residues. Germline CDR1 is SGHRS and CDR2 is YFSETQ. V gave up 0 bases and J gave up 5 bases; unmatched junction bases: 8. CDR3 bases: TGCGCCAGCAGCTTGGCGCCGGGACAGGGGGCGACGGAGACCCAGTACTTC. It encodes CASSLAPGQGATETQYF. Looking up the rest from reference TRBV5-1 and TRBJ2-5 gives the full variable domain: KAGVTQTPRYLIKTRGQQVTLSCSPISGHRSVSWYQQTPGQGLQFLFEYFSETQRNKGNFPGRFSGRQFSNSRSEMNVSTLELGDSALYLCASSLAPGQGATETQYFGPGTRLLVL.

The chain combines TRBV18 with TRBJ2-1; D call uncertain. The CDR3 has 11 amino acids. V was cut by 2 bases and J by 9 bases, with 5 bases left in between. The germline V gene encodes CDR1 KGHSH and CDR2 LQKENI. The CDR3 is CASSPGFEQFF. CDR3 bases: TGTGCCAGCTCACCAGGCTTTGAGCAGTTCTTC.

The CDR3 is CASSDTRGTDTQYF. As DNA, the CDR3 is TGTGCCAGCAGCGATACGAGGGGCACAGATACGCAGTATTTT. V gene TRBV25-1 combines with J gene TRBJ2-3; D is possibly TRBD2 (5 bases). Trimming shortened V by 6 bases and J by 1 base, and 11 bases separated the two germline ends. This CDR3 has 14 amino acids. CDR1 and CDR2 from the germline V gene are MGHDK and SYGVNS.

Only one count was recorded for this clone. V is TRBV30 and J is TRBJ1-4, with 9 bases lining up with TRBD1. The germline V gene encodes CDR1 GTSNPN and CDR2 SVGIG (reference sequence). J gave up 8 bases and V 0 bases, and 7 bases lay outside the gene matches. CDR3 length equals 15 residues. The CDR3 region has the DNA TGTGCCTGGAGTGTCGGGGGACAGGGTTCCGAAAAACTGTTTTTT. This sequence encodes CAWSVGGQGSEKLFF.

The chain carries TRBV5-1 and TRBJ2-7; no reliable D call. The CDR3 length is 13 residues. V shed 2 bases and J shed 0 bases, with 6 bases lying between them. Germline values: CDR1 SGHRS, CDR2 YFSETQ. CDR3 protein: CASSFGISYEQYF. CDR3 nucleotide sequence: TGCGCCAGCAGCTTTGGCATCTCCTACGAGCAGTACTTC.

The V call is TRBV7-2, the J call TRBJ2-7, with 9 bases that match TRBD1. V shed 5 bases, J shed 5 bases, and the junction held 10 bases outside the gene matches. The CDR3 spans 15 residues. Germline V gene data show CDR1 as SGHTA and CDR2 as FQGNSA. In nucleotides, the CDR3 is TGTGCCAGCAGCCCATTAGTGGGACAGGGAAACGAGCAGTACTTC. It specifies CASSPLVGQGNEQYF.

The rearrangement uses TRBV7-2 and TRBJ2-1; D not resolved. Germline lookup yields CDR1 SGHTA and CDR2 FQGNSA. V was cut by 5 bases and J by 4 bases, with 9 bases left in between. The CDR3 covers 13 residues. The CDR3 nucleotides read TGTGCCAGCAGCCCCTACCTTTACAATGAGCAGTTCTTC. Translated: CASSPYLYNEQFF.

V usage is TRBV5-3 and J usage is TRBJ1-5; D unclear. TRBV5-3 is an open reading frame, and its role is uncertain. V was cut by 0 bases and J by 6 bases, with 22 bases left in between. There are 18 residues in the CDR3. CDR3 protein: CARSLGERPQRRCQPQHF. Written as DNA, the CDR3 is TGTGCCAGAAGCTTGGGAGAGCGTCCCCAGAGGCGATGTCAGCCCCAGCATTTT.

The V and J genes are TRBV9 and TRBJ2-2; 7 nucleotides align to TRBD1. V dropped 3 bases and J dropped 5; count of bases not matched to a gene: 10. Germline V CDR1 and CDR2: SGDLS, YYNGEE. The CDR3 totals 16 residues. DNA of the CDR3: TGTGCCAGCAGCGAGGGGGCCGGGCCGGGAACCGGGGAGCTGTTTTTT. Translating gives CASSEGAGPGTGELFF.

DNA for the CDR3: TGTGCCAGCAGCCCACGGACCGGAGGAGGTGAAAAACTGTTTTTT. Protein: CASSPRTGGGEKLFF. The rearrangement uses TRBV9 and TRBJ1-4; D gene ambiguous. From germline, CDR1 is SGDLS and CDR2 YYNGEE. The CDR3 extends over 15 amino acids. Trimming removed 4 bases from V and 7 bases from J, with 17 bases in between.

V gene TRBV18 combines with J gene TRBJ1-2; 10 bases agree with TRBD1. With 2 bases clipped from V and 3 bases from J, the junction kept 3 bases outside the gene matches. Germline V gene lookup returns CDR1 KGHSH and CDR2 LQKENI. This CDR3 has 15 amino acids. The CDR3 loop is CASSPGGTGDYGYTF. As DNA, the CDR3 is TGTGCCAGCTCACCAGGAGGGACAGGGGACTATGGCTACACCTTC.

The chain is built from TRBV30 and TRBJ2-1, with 8 bases that match TRBD2. The CDR3 sequence is 13 residues long. J lost 16 bases, V lost 1 base, and 12 bases had no gene match. Germline V gene data show CDR1 as GTSNPN and CDR2 as SVGIG (reference sequence). CDR3 bases: TGTGCCTGGAGTGCGGGGGGGCCGTTAAATCCCTTCTTC. Translating it yields CAWSAGGPLNPFF.

The CDR3: CASSDAGGYNEQFF. DNA of the CDR3: TGTGCCAGCAGTGACGCGGGGGGGTACAATGAGCAGTTCTTC. The chain is built from TRBV6-4 and TRBJ2-1; 9 bases are a match to TRBD2. The CDR3 loop spans 14 amino acids. V lost 2 bases to trimming and J lost 4 bases; unmatched junction nucleotides: 0. Germline CDR1 is MRHNA and CDR2 is SNTAGT.

This chain joins TRBV5-1 and TRBJ2-3; tentatively, D is TRBD1 (5 bases). Trimming took off 0 bases at V and 3 bases at J, with 11 bases between the two ends. The CDR3 length is 15 residues. Germline CDR1 and CDR2: SGHRS and YFSETQ. The CDR3 is CASSLEGRVTDTQYF. The CDR3 coding sequence is TGCGCCAGCAGCTTGGAGGGCAGGGTTACAGATACGCAGTATTTT.

V usage is TRBV4-2 and J usage is TRBJ2-7; TRBD2 matches 11 bases. The CDR3 is made up of 17 amino acids. Germline CDR1 and CDR2: LGHNA and YNFKEQ. V trimming: 0 bases; J trimming: 3 bases; junction bases outside the gene matches: 7. The CDR3, as DNA: TGTGCCAGCAGCCAAGACGTTATAGCGGGGGGGGACTACGAGCAGTACTTC. This gives the protein CASSQDVIAGGDYEQYF.

V gene TRBV9 combines with J gene TRBJ1-1; 8 positions agree with TRBD1. Germline V gives CDR1 SGDLS, CDR2 YYNGEE. This CDR3 region has 13 residues. J was trimmed by 9 bases and V by 2 bases; bases with no gene match: 6. CDR3 sequence: CASSVGTGEKAFF. The CDR3 nucleotides read TGTGCCAGCAGCGTCGGGACAGGCGAAAAAGCTTTCTTT.

This chain connects TRBV29-1 to TRBJ2-2; D is ambiguous. The ends were cut back, 4 bases at V and 4 bases at J, with 10 bases in the middle. Germline-derived CDR1 and CDR2 are SQVTM and ANQGSEA. This CDR3 spans 13 amino acids. CDR3 amino acids: CSVAGLFTGELFF. CDR3 bases: TGCAGCGTTGCAGGCCTATTCACCGGGGAGCTGTTTTTT.

V gene TRBV28 combines with J gene TRBJ2-2; a weak D match, TRBD2 (5 bases). Germline V CDR1 and CDR2: MDHEN, SYDVKM. CDR3 length: 15 amino acids. The V end lost 2 bases, the J end lost 5 bases, and 12 bases lay between the germline ends. The CDR3: CASSLISVRTGELFF. For the CDR3, the DNA is TGTGCCAGCAGTTTAATTAGCGTAAGAACCGGGGAGCTGTTTTTT.

This chain links TRBV19 with TRBJ1-4; 12 bases are a match to TRBD1. The V segment lost 7 bases and the J segment 7 bases; nucleotides outside the gene matches: 16. The CDR3 extends over 18 amino acids. Per the germline V gene, CDR1 is LNHDA and CDR2 is SQIVND (reference sequence). The CDR3 region has the DNA TGTGCCAGTACCTCAACCGGGACAGGGGGCTATCAGGTTGAAAAACTGTTTTTT. Translated, it gives CASTSTGTGGYQVEKLFF. Full variable domain (rest looked up from reference TRBV19 and TRBJ1-4): DGGITQSPKYLFRKEGQNVTLSCEQNLNHDAMYWYRQDPGQGLRLIYYSQIVNDFQKGDIAEGYSVSREKKESFPLTVTSAQKNPTAFYLCASTSTGTGGYQVEKLFFGSGTQLSVL.

The rearrangement joins TRBV6-1 to TRBJ2-3; a possible D gene is TRBD1 (6 bases). Germline CDR1 is MNHNS and CDR2 is SASEGT. There are 15 residues in the CDR3. Trimming removed 2 bases from V and 0 bases from J, with 9 bases in between. CDR3 in amino acids: CASSEYQGSTDTQYF. CDR3 sequence (DNA): TGTGCCAGCAGTGAATATCAGGGGAGCACAGATACGCAGTATTTT.

The V call is TRBV7-7, the J call TRBJ2-3, with no clear D. V shed 0 bases and J shed 3 bases, with 4 bases lying between them. This CDR3 spans 13 amino acids. Germline CDR1 SSHAT, CDR2 FNYEAQ (reference sequence). The CDR3 sequence: CASSLAPTDTQYF. In DNA form, the CDR3 reads TGTGCCAGCAGCTTAGCCCCGACAGATACGCAGTATTTT.

The genes are TRBV29-1 and TRBJ1-2; D is perhaps TRBD1 (5 bases). The CDR3 consists of 12 residues. The germline gives CDR1 SQVTM, CDR2 ANQGSEA. V shed 7 bases and J shed 3 bases, with 12 bases lying between them. The CDR3 region is CSGLGGDYGYTF. Written as DNA, the CDR3 is TGCAGCGGATTGGGAGGGGACTATGGCTACACCTTC. The whole variable domain, remainder taken from reference TRBV29-1 and TRBJ1-2, is SAVISQKPSRDICQRGTSLTIQCQVDSQVTMMFWYRQQPGQSLTLIATANQGSEATYESGFVIDKFPISRPNLTFSTLTVSNMSPEDSSIYLCSGLGGDYGYTFGSGTRLTVV.

The chain combines TRBV11-2 with TRBJ1-1; 8 bases are a match to TRBD1. The germline gives CDR1 SGHAT, CDR2 FQNNGV. V shed 4 bases, J shed 1 base, and the junction held 8 bases outside the gene matches. CDR3 length: 16 amino acids. The CDR3 nucleotides are TGTGCCAGCAGCTCCGTCCGAGGACAGGGGAACACTGAAGCTTTCTTT. Encoded protein: CASSSVRGQGNTEAFF.

The CDR3 here is CASSMGSSGGATGELFF. The DNA for the CDR3 is TGTGCCAGCAGCATGGGATCAAGCGGGGGGGCCACCGGGGAGCTGTTTTTT. The V gene is TRBV11-2, the J gene TRBJ2-2, with 10 bases that match TRBD2. In germline, CDR1 is SGHAT, CDR2 FQNNGV. The CDR3 runs 17 residues. Trimming removed 5 bases from V and 4 bases from J; junction bases left unmatched: 10.

The chain is built from TRBV13 and TRBJ1-3, with 7 nucleotides matching TRBD1. Trimming removed 3 bases from V and 1 base from J; junction bases left unmatched: 0. This CDR3 comprises 14 residues. The germline gives CDR1 PRHDT, CDR2 FYEKMQ (reference sequence). DNA of the CDR3: TGTGCCAGCAGCTTGGGACAGTCTGGAAACACCATATATTTT. It codes for CASSLGQSGNTIYF. Using reference TRBV13 and TRBJ1-3 for the parts outside the CDR3, the full variable domain is AAGVIQSPRHLIKEKRETATLKCYPIPRHDTVYWYQQGPGQDPQFLISFYEKMQSDKGSIPDRFSAQQFSDYHSELNMSSLELGDSALYFCASSLGQSGNTIYFGEGSWLTVV.

The chain recombines TRBV6-2 or TRBV6-3 with TRBJ2-7, with D perhaps TRBD1 (5 bases). Germline V lookup: CDR1 MNHEY, CDR2 SVGEGT. The V gene lost 0 bases and the J gene lost 2 bases, with 5 bases spanning the gap. The CDR3 is 13 residues long. The CDR3: CASSYSGPYEQYF. The DNA of the CDR3 is TGTGCCAGCAGTTACTCGGGGCCCTACGAGCAGTACTTC.